This T cell receptor (beta chain) was sequenced during a study of technical replicates of blood from a few donors (dated by TCRdb to 2016 to 2017). Library creation used the immunoSEQ multiplex PCR assay. TCRdb retrieved this table from immuneACCESS and kept in-frame rearrangements only. Not all clones are present; in checked studies, unresolved V genes account for under half, and no reason is known for the remainder. Present in this sample are fewer than 85,000 clones, approximately 96% of which were seen just once. The ten largest make up about 0.31% of the sample. Including cysteine and phenylalanine, the CDR3 has 15 amino acids. The kept DNA is CDR3 alone, 45 bases in frame from the first base. From V the trimming removes 6 bases and from J it removes 1 base, while the gene matches leave 8 bases of the junction unaccounted for. Per the germline V gene, SQVTM is the CDR1 and ANQGSEA is the CDR2.

In the case of this clone: The antigen it recognizes is unknown. Base quality data are lacking; no much larger clone is found one base away.

Sequencing used T cells isolated from PBMCs. The chain employs TRBV29-1 and TRBJ2-7, and 11 bases in between align with TRBD2. The receptor was derived from a human donor in good health. The CDR3 is CSVRETSGTSYEQYF. In nucleotide form, the sequence is TGCAGCGTGCGAGAGACTAGCGGGACTTCCTACGAGCAGTACTTC.